These T cell receptor beta chains were read from a single sample in a study of T cell responses to AZD1222 COVID-19 vaccine. TCRdb keeps only in-frame clones here, not all; method: immunoSEQ multiplex PCR. The table lists around 99,000 clones, roughly 88% of them singletons. The source was peripheral blood, collected on day 0 of AZD1222 vaccination. Receptors were obtained from an adult in good health. Each CDR3 is given with its conserved first and last residue. D genes are given only for firm matches. Some rows have no size entry. The others give once, few or many, or a class for an expanded clone.

abundance: NA
d_gene: NA
len: 17
j_gene: TRBJ1-5
v_gene: TRBV16
CDR3aa: CASSRSSGTYSNQPQHF
CDR3nt: TGTGCCAGCAGCCGATCTTCCGGGACATATAGCAATCAGCCCCAGCATTTT

abundance: NA
d_gene: TRBD2
len: 14
j_gene: TRBJ2-2
v_gene: TRBV11-3
CDR3aa: CARGSGGGAGELFF
CDR3nt: TGTGCCCGCGGTTCCGGGGGGGGAGCCGGGGAGCTGTTTTTT

abundance: NA
d_gene: NA
len: 16
j_gene: TRBJ2-2
v_gene: TRBV14
CDR3aa: CASSRDNPGVSGELFF
CDR3nt: TGTGCCAGCAGCCGCGACAACCCCGGGGTGTCCGGGGAGCTGTTTTTT

abundance: NA
d_gene: NA
len: 13
j_gene: TRBJ1-1
v_gene: TRBV12-3/TRBV12-4
CDR3aa: CASSLIATTEAFF
CDR3nt: TGTGCCAGCAGTTTAATCGCCACAACTGAAGCTTTCTTT

abundance: NA
d_gene: TRBD1
len: 14
j_gene: TRBJ1-6
v_gene: TRBV2
CDR3aa: CASQTGFSGSPLHF
CDR3nt: TGTGCCAGCCAGACAGGGTTCTCGGGATCACCCCTCCACTTT

abundance: NA
d_gene: NA
len: 14
j_gene: TRBJ1-2
v_gene: TRBV19
CDR3aa: CASSIRGADYGYTF
CDR3nt: TGTGCCAGTAGTATACGGGGGGCGGACTATGGCTACACCTTC

abundance: NA
d_gene: NA
len: 16
j_gene: TRBJ2-2
v_gene: TRBV7-9
CDR3aa: CASRARLATNTGELFF
CDR3nt: TGTGCCAGCAGAGCTCGCCTAGCGACGAACACCGGGGAGCTGTTTTTT

abundance: NA
d_gene: NA
len: 14
j_gene: TRBJ1-2
v_gene: TRBV6-5
CDR3aa: CASNTLNRESGYTF
CDR3nt: TGTGCCAGCAACACTCTAAACCGTGAAAGTGGCTACACCTTC

abundance: once
d_gene: NA
len: 14
j_gene: TRBJ1-1
v_gene: TRBV5-1
CDR3aa: CASTEGPGLYEAFF
CDR3nt: TGCGCCAGCACCGAAGGTCCGGGCCTATATGAAGCTTTCTTT

abundance: medium-sized
d_gene: NA
len: 14
j_gene: TRBJ1-1
v_gene: TRBV19
CDR3aa: CATSVGRVRGEAFF
CDR3nt: TGTGCCACCTCCGTAGGGAGGGTCAGGGGTGAAGCTTTCTTT

abundance: NA
d_gene: TRBD2
len: 16
j_gene: TRBJ2-2
v_gene: TRBV2
CDR3aa: CASSVGTSGFTGELFF
CDR3nt: TGTGCCAGCAGTGTGGGGACTAGCGGTTTTACCGGGGAGCTGTTTTTT

abundance: once
d_gene: NA
len: 15
j_gene: TRBJ2-5
v_gene: TRBV18
CDR3aa: CASSFWERRGETQYF
CDR3nt: TGTGCCAGCTCATTCTGGGAAAGAAGAGGGGAGACCCAGTACTTC

abundance: NA
d_gene: NA
len: 18
j_gene: TRBJ1-3
v_gene: TRBV5-4
CDR3aa: CASSLQFGGDYSGNTIYF
CDR3nt: TGTGCCAGCAGCTTGCAGTTCGGGGGAGATTACTCTGGAAACACCATATATTTT

abundance: NA
d_gene: NA
len: 14
j_gene: TRBJ2-3
v_gene: TRBV11-3
CDR3aa: CASSLLPYTDTQYF
CDR3nt: TGTGCCAGCAGCTTACTGCCATACACAGATACGCAGTATTTT